Here is one TCR beta chain with its context. Antigen: not known. The sample comes from a study of shared clonotypes between healthy human individuals. Across the whole study: Three plates each covered CD4 naive and memory; CD8 naive two, CD8 memory one. Study-wide points: Naive CD4 clonotype sharing across several donors was around 5%.

Methods used by the authors: ImmunoSEQ supplied junction-only sequences lacking quality scores, so filtering was different. Some clones are missing from TCRdb's copy, which holds only in-frame ones; the method was immunoSEQ multiplex PCR. D and trimming come from the DNA, and the V and J calls and clone size come from that table. The sample shows just over 2,000,000 clones, around 95% of them seen only once. All donors were healthy HIV-negative adults lacking recent acute infections or vaccinations. CDR1 and CDR2 (germline): LGHNT, FRNRAP. This CDR3 has 14 residues. The ends were cut back, 7 bases at V and 4 bases at J, with 14 bases in the middle.

This TCR derives from a man younger than 35 in good health. V and J are TRBV12-5 and TRBJ1-5, with TRBD1 as a possible D gene (6 bases). The specimen sequenced was naive CD4+ T cells sorted from blood. As to subset: CD45RA+ positively selected. CDR3: CASALLTGNQPQHF. The CDR3, as DNA: TGTGCTAGTGCCCTACTCACAGGGAATCAGCCCCAGCATTTT.